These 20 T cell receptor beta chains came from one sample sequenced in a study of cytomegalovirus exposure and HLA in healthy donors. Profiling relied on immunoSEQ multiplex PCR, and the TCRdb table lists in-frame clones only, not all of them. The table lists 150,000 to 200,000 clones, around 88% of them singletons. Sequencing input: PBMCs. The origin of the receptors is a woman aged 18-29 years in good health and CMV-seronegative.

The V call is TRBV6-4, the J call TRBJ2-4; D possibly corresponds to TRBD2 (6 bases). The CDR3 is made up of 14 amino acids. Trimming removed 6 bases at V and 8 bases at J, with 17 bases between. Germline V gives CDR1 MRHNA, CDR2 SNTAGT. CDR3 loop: CASSPGGEGHIQYF. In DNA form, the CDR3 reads TGTGCCAGCAGCCCCGGGGGAGAGGGACACATTCAGTACTTC.

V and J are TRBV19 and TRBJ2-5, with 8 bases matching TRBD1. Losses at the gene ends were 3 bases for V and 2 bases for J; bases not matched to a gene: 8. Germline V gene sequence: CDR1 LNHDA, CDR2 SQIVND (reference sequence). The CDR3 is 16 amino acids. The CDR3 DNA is TGTGCCAGTAGTATGGACAGGGTTTTGGTTCAAGAGACCCAGTACTTC. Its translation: CASSMDRVLVQETQYF.

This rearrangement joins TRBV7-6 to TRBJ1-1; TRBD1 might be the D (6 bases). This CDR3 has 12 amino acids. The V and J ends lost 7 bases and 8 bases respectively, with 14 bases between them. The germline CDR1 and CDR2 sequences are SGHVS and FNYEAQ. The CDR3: CASTGGAGEAFF. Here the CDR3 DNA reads TGTGCCAGCACTGGGGGGGCGGGGGAAGCTTTCTTT.

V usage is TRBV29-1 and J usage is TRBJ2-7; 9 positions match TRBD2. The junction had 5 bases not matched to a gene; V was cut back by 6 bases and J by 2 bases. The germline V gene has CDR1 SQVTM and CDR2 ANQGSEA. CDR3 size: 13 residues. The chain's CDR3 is CSVAGGVAYEQYF. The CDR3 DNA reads TGCAGCGTCGCGGGAGGGGTGGCCTACGAGCAGTACTTC.

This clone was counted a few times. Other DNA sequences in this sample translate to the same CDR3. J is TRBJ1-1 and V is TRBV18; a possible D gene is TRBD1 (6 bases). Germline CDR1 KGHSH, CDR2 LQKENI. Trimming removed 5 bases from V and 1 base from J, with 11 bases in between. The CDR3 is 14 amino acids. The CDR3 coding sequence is TGTGCCAGCTCAAGTCAACAGGGGAACACTGAAGCTTTCTTT. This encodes CASSSQQGNTEAFF.

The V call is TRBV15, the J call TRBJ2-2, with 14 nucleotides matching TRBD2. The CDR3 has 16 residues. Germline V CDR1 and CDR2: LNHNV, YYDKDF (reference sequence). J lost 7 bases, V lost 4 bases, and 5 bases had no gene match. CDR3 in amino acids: CATSTTSGRALGELFF. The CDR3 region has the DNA TGTGCCACCAGCACGACTAGCGGGAGGGCCCTCGGGGAGCTGTTTTTT. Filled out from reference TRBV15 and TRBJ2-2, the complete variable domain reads DAMVIQNPRYQVTQFGKPVTLSCSQTLNHNVMYWYQQKSSQAPKLLFHYYDKDFNNEADTPDNFQSRRPNTSFCFLDIRSPGLGDTAMYLCATSTTSGRALGELFFGEGSRLTVL.

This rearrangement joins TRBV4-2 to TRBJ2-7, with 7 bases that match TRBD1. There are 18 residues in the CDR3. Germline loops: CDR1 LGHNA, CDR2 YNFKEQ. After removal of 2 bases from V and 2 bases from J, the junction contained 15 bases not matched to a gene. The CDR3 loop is CASSQTSGGQTVAYEQYF. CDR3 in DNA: TGTGCCAGCAGCCAAACGTCAGGGGGTCAGACAGTCGCCTACGAGCAGTACTTC.

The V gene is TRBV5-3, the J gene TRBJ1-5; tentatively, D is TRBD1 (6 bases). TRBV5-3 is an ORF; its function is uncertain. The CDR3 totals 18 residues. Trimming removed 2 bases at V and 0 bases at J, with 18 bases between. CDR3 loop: CARSFERSRGYSNQPQHF. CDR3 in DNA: TGTGCCAGAAGCTTTGAGAGGTCCAGGGGATATAGCAATCAGCCCCAGCATTTT.

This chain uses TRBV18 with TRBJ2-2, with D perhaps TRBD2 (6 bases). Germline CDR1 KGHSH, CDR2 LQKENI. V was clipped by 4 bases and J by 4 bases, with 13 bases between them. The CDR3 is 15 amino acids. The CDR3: CASSQGGTGTGELFF. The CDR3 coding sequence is TGTGCCAGCTCACAGGGAGGCACGGGCACCGGGGAGCTGTTTTTT.

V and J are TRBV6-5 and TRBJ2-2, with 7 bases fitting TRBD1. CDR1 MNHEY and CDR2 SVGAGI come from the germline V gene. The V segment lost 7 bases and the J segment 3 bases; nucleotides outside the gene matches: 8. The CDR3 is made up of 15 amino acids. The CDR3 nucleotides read TGTGCCAGCACTAGGACAGGCGGACACACCGGGGAGCTGTTTTTT. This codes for CASTRTGGHTGELFF.

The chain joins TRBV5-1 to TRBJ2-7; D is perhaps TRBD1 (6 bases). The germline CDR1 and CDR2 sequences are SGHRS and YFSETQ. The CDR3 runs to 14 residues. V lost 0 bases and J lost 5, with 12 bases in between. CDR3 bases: TGCGCCAGCAGCTTGGGAACAGGGATAGACGAGCAGTACTTC. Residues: CASSLGTGIDEQYF. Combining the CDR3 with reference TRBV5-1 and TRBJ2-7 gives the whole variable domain KAGVTQTPRYLIKTRGQQVTLSCSPISGHRSVSWYQQTPGQGLQFLFEYFSETQRNKGNFPGRFSGRQFSNSRSEMNVSTLELGDSALYLCASSLGTGIDEQYFGPGTRLTVT.

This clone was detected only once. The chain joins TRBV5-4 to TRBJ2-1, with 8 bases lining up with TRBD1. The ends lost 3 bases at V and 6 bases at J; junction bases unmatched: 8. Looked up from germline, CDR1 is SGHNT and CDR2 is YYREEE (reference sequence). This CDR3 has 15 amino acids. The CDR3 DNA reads TGTGCCAGCAGCTCCTTGGGCCAGGGGGCCAATGAGCAGTTCTTC. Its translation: CASSSLGQGANEQFF.

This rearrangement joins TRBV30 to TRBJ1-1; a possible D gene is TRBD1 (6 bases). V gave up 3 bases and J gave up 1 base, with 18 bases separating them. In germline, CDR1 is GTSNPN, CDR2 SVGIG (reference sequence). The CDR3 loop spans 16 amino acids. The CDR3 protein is CAWSPGVTGRNTEAFF. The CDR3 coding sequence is TGTGCCTGGAGCCCTGGGGTAACAGGGAGGAACACTGAAGCTTTCTTT.

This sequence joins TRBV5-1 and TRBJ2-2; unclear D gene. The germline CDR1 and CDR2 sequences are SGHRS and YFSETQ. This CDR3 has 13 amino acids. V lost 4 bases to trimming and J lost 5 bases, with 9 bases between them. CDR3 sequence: CASSPLWTGELFF. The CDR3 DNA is TGCGCCAGCAGCCCACTCTGGACCGGGGAGCTGTTTTTT.

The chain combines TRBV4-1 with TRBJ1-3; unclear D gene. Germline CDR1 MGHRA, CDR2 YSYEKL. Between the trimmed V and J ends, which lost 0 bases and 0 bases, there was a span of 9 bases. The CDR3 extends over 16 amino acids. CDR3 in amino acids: CASSQEELLSGNTIYF. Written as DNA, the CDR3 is TGCGCCAGCAGCCAAGAAGAACTGCTCTCTGGAAACACCATATATTTT.

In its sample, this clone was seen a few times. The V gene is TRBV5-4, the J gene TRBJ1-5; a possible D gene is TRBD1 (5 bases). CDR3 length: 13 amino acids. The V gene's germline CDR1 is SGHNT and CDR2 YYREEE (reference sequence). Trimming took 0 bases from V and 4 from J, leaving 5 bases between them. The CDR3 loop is CASSLGQNQPQHF. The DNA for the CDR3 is TGTGCCAGCAGCTTGGGACAGAATCAGCCCCAGCATTTT.

The CDR3 nucleotides read TGTGCCAGCAGCGCAAGGCAGGGTATAGAAGCTTTCTTT. It translates to CASSARQGIEAFF. The rearrangement links TRBV7-9 to TRBJ1-1; D is perhaps TRBD1 (5 bases). Trimming shortened V by 5 bases and J by 8 bases, and 15 bases separated the two germline ends. This CDR3 contains 13 residues. CDR1 and CDR2 (germline): SEHNR, FQNEAQ (reference sequence).

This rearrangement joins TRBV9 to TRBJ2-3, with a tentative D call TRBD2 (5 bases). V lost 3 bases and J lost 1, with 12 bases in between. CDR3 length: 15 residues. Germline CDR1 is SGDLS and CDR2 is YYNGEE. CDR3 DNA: TGTGCCAGCAGCGGTGGGAGTGGTGGCACAGATACGCAGTATTTT. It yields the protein CASSGGSGGTDTQYF.

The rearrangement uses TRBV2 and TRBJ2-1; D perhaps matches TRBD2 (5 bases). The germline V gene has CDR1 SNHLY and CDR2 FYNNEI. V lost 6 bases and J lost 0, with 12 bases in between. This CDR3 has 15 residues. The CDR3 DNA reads TGTGCCAGCAGCCGACTACTGAGCTCCTACAATGAGCAGTTCTTC. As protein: CASSRLLSSYNEQFF.

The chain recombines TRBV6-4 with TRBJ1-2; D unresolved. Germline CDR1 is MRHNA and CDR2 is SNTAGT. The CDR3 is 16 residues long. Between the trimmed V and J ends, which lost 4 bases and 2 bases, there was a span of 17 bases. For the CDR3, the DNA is TGTGCCAGCAGTGCGTTAGGCGGGATCAGCAACTATGGCTACACCTTC. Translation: CASSALGGISNYGYTF.